This T cell receptor beta chain was recorded in a study of cytomegalovirus exposure and HLA in healthy donors. Looking at the study overall: A preliminary data release comprised roughly 85 million unique TCRs obtained from HLA-typed donors.

On this clone: The antigen is not known.

Whole-study results and caveats: The productive fraction for most TCR beta V segments was about 90% or about 30% in an earlier analysis. There were reportedly fewer N-insertions in an Asian-associated ancestry cluster than the roughly 680-donor mean, in a later analysis.

There are 14 residues in the CDR3. Per the germline V gene, CDR1 is SGDLS and CDR2 is YYNGEE. Trimming stripped 0 bases from V and 8 bases from J, with 12 bases between. The study ran its PCR with 60 Vbeta and 13 Jbeta primers. Using immunoSEQ multiplex PCR, the repertoire was profiled, and TCRdb retains in-frame clones only, with some absent. The sample carries roughly 130,000 clones, about four fifths recorded once. Nominally healthy donors were sampled, though unrecorded immune exposures were likely. The source is a male donor in good health and CMV-seropositive. The V call is TRBV9, the J call TRBJ1-3, with D maybe TRBD1 (6 bases). The material sequenced was PBMCs. The CDR3 reads CASSVGDTRDTIYF. The CDR3, as DNA: TGTGCCAGCAGCGTAGGGGACACCAGAGACACCATATATTTT. Drawing the rest from reference TRBV9 and TRBJ1-3, the complete variable domain is DSGVTQTPKHLITATGQRVTLRCSPRSGDLSVYWYQQSLDQGLQFLIQYYNGEERAKGNILERFSAQQFPDLHSELNLSSLELGDSALYFCASSVGDTRDTIYFGEGSWLTVV.